This record concerns one TCR beta chain sequence. Its target is not known. V was clipped by 7 bases and J by 7 bases, with 23 bases between them. This CDR3 has 15 amino acids. CDR1 is ENHRY and CDR2 is SYGVKD in the germline V gene. This entry is derived from a study of T-cell reconstitution after alpha-beta-depleted transplantation in children. TCRbeta library preparation incorporated unique molecular identifiers. TCRdb processed the PCR reads anew with MiXCR; each CDR3 protein has one entry. The data show 500,000 to 750,000 distinct CDR3 sequences, 20% to 30% seen once. Whole-study findings and limits: Most T-cell counts and diversity one year after the transplant came from T cells that were newly produced. Reportedly, only several hundred clones from non-depleted graft cells drove alpha-beta T-cell counts at about two months.

The starting material was PBMCs, obtained before TCRalphabeta/CD19-depleted stem cell transplant. The clonotype comes from a boy in the first two years of life with Wiskott-Aldrich syndrome, due to receive a stem cell transplant. The J gene is TRBJ2-7, the V gene TRBV10-3; D tentatively reads TRBD1 or TRBD2 (6 bases each). CDR3 loop: CAIKGGRGPGGEQYF. The CDR3 DNA follows: TGTGCCATCAAAGGGGGTCGGGGCCCCGGGGGAGAGCAGTACTTC.